The 11 T cell receptor beta chains given below trace back to one sample, sequenced in a study of cytomegalovirus exposure and HLA in healthy donors. Sequencing was performed with immunoSEQ multiplex PCR; in TCRdb, only in-frame clones are kept and a portion is missing. The sample has about 250,000 clones; about 87% are singletons. The sequenced sample consisted of PBMCs. The receptors derive from a young man in good health and CMV-seronegative.

The V call is TRBV2, the J call TRBJ2-7; TRBD2 agrees at 8 bases. Germline V lookup: CDR1 SNHLY, CDR2 FYNNEI. With 2 bases clipped from V and 4 bases from J, the junction kept 7 bases outside the gene matches. The CDR3 covers 15 residues. CDR3 residues: CASSESRGGYYEQYF. The CDR3 DNA reads as TGTGCCAGCAGTGAAAGCCGGGGGGGTTATTACGAGCAGTACTTC.

The chain has TRBV2 and TRBJ2-7, with a possible D match to TRBD1 (6 bases). The CDR3 covers 12 residues. V lost 5 bases and J lost 4, with 9 bases in between. Germline V gene sequence: CDR1 SNHLY, CDR2 FYNNEI. In nucleotides, the CDR3 is TGTGCCAGCAGTTTCGACAGGTACGAGCAGTACTTC. As protein: CASSFDRYEQYF.

The chain recombines TRBV4-2 with TRBJ2-3; TRBD2 might be the D (6 bases). CDR1 and CDR2 (germline): LGHNA, YNFKEQ. CDR3 length: 17 residues. V was cut by 1 base and J by 2 bases, with 16 bases left in between. The CDR3 sequence is CASSQADYPMVTDTQYF. CDR3 nucleotide sequence: TGTGCCAGCAGCCAAGCGGACTACCCCATGGTCACAGATACGCAGTATTTT.

This clone has more than one count but fewer than ten. The chain joins TRBV27 to TRBJ1-5; 9 bases are a match to TRBD1. The CDR3 runs to 14 residues. The germline CDR1 and CDR2 sequences are MNHEY and SMNVEV (reference sequence). J gave up 5 bases and V 5 bases, and 4 bases lay outside the gene matches. CDR3 amino acids: CASSPRTGDQPQHF. The DNA for the CDR3 is TGTGCCAGCAGTCCACGGACAGGGGATCAGCCCCAGCATTTT.

The chain links TRBV28 to TRBJ1-2; no definite D call. The CDR3 has 15 amino acids. Per germline, CDR1 MDHEN and CDR2 SYDVKM. V dropped 6 bases and J dropped 3 bases, with 17 bases sitting between them. This chain's CDR3 is CASSLHPGMDYGYTF. CDR3 sequence (DNA): TGTGCCAGCAGCCTCCATCCGGGTATGGACTATGGCTACACCTTC.

The rearrangement links TRBV30 to TRBJ1-4, with a weak D call TRBD1 (5 bases). The CDR3 runs 12 residues. V was trimmed by 5 bases and J by 7 bases, leaving 11 bases between them. Germline values: CDR1 GTSNPN, CDR2 SVGIG (reference sequence). The CDR3 loop reads CAWGPGGEKLFF. CDR3 DNA: TGTGCCTGGGGCCCGGGGGGTGAAAAACTGTTTTTT.

This chain joins TRBV4-3 and TRBJ2-3; no definite D call. Germline assignment: CDR1 LGHNA and CDR2 YSLEER. CDR3 length equals 13 residues. V was pared by 2 bases and J by 6 bases, with 9 bases between. The CDR3 here is CASSQPGGDTQYF. The CDR3 DNA follows: TGCGCCAGCAGCCAACCGGGTGGCGATACGCAGTATTTT.

The J gene is TRBJ2-7, the V gene TRBV27; TRBD1 matches at 11 bases. V was pared by 2 bases and J by 4 bases, with 4 bases of the junction left unmatched. The CDR3 contains 15 residues. CDR1 and CDR2 (germline): MNHEY, SMNVEV (reference sequence). CDR3 coding DNA: TGTGCCAGCAGTTTAGGACAGGGGGCGCGGTACGAGCAGTACTTC. This codes for CASSLGQGARYEQYF.

The sample holds a few counts of this clone. V is TRBV28 and J is TRBJ2-7, with 7 bases that match TRBD1. V lost 6 bases, J lost 6 bases, and 14 bases stayed unmatched. This CDR3 has 15 amino acids. The germline gives CDR1 MDHEN, CDR2 SYDVKM. As DNA, the CDR3 is TGTGCCAGCAGCCCGATCGACAGGGATTCGTCCGAGCAGTACTTC. It yields the protein CASSPIDRDSSEQYF.

This chain links TRBV23-1 with TRBJ2-2; the D is unclear. TRBV23-1 is an open reading frame whose function is uncertain. Trimming took off 2 bases at V and 5 bases at J, with 6 bases between the two ends. CDR3 length equals 13 residues. This CDR3 reads CASSQVSTGELFF. CDR3 nucleotide sequence: TGCGCCAGCAGTCAAGTGTCGACCGGGGAGCTGTTTTTT.

This clone was observed a single time. The chain combines TRBV6-5 with TRBJ2-7; 10 nucleotides agree with TRBD1. Per the germline V gene, CDR1 is MNHEY and CDR2 is SVGAGI. V gave up 4 bases and J gave up 4 bases; unmatched junction bases: 4. The CDR3 runs to 14 residues. The CDR3 bases are TGTGCCAGCAGTTTGGACAGGGGGAGGTACGAGCAGTACTTC. This codes for CASSLDRGRYEQYF.